Listed here are 4 T cell receptor beta chains from one sample, sequenced in a study of beta chain features in type 1 diabetes. The whole isolated RNA underwent reverse transcription, so sequencing captured expressed TCRB transcripts. Assay: immunoSEQ multiplex PCR; the TCRdb copy retains only in-frame clones and omits some. The table has around 200,000 clones, about 13% seen once. The sample taken for sequencing was central memory CD4+ T cells from blood. The receptors derive from a woman aged 18 to 35 in good health.

This rearrangement joins TRBV30 to TRBJ2-3, with TRBD2 identical over 7 bases. The length of the CDR3 is 14 residues. Germline CDR1 and CDR2: GTSNPN and SVGIG (reference sequence). V trimming: 3 bases; J trimming: 4 bases; junction bases outside the gene matches: 7. CDR3 bases: TGTGCCTGGAGATACGGGGGGAACGCAGATACGCAGTATTTT. The encoded protein is CAWRYGGNADTQYF.

CDR3 in DNA: TGTGCCAGCAGCACCCATACAGAGAATCAGCCCCAGCATTTT. Translated: CASSTHTENQPQHF. V gene TRBV7-9 combines with J gene TRBJ1-5; D unresolved. The CDR3 runs 14 residues. Germline V gene lookup returns CDR1 SEHNR and CDR2 FQNEAQ (reference sequence). V was pared by 5 bases and J by 4 bases, with 12 bases between.

This clone has just a few counts. The chain recombines TRBV28 with TRBJ2-1; 10 bases line up with TRBD2. J was trimmed by 13 bases and V by 6 bases; bases with no gene match: 18. Per germline, CDR1 MDHEN and CDR2 SYDVKM. The CDR3 runs to 16 residues. For the CDR3, the DNA is TGTGCCAGCAGGGGCGCCGGGGCCGGGACTAGCGTTGTTCAGTTCTTC. Its translation: CASRGAGAGTSVVQFF.

This clone was observed a few times. This chain links TRBV21-1 with TRBJ2-2; the tabulated D call, TRBD2, remains unverified against the DNA. TRBV21-1 is an annotated pseudogene. This CDR3 contains 18 residues. CDR3 in DNA: TGTGCCAGCAGCAAAGCGACAAGCGGGAGGAGTATCACCGGGGAGCTGTTTTTT. Amino acids: CASSKATSGRSITGELFF.